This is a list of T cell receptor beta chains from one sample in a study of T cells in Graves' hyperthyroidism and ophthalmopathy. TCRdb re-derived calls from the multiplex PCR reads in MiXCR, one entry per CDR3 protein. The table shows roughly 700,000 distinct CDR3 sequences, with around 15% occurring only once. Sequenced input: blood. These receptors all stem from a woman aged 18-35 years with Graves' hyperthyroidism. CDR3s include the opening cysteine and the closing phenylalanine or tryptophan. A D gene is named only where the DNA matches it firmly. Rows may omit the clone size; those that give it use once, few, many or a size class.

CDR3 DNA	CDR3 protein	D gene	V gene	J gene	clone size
TGTGCCAGCAGCCTCTTAGCCTTGACAGGGGTATACAATGAGCAGTTCTTC	CASSLLALTGVYNEQFF	TRBD1	TRBV14	TRBJ2-1	few
TGCAGTGTTGGCCCTAACTACGAGCAGTACTTC	CSVGPNYEQYF	NA	TRBV20-1	TRBJ2-7	many
TGCAGCGTTGCCCCTGCAGGCACTAACTATGGCTACACCTTC	CSVAPAGTNYGYTF	NA	TRBV29-1	TRBJ1-2	NA
TGTGCCAGCAGTTTATCGGTGGGAAGGGGAAACTACGAGCAGTACTTC	CASSLSVGRGNYEQYF	NA	TRBV27	TRBJ2-7	NA
TGTGCCAGCAGCTTAGGGGGGTTCCGGCGGGAGGGCCCCTACAATGAGCAGTTCTTC	CASSLGGFRREGPYNEQFF	TRBD2	TRBV11-2	TRBJ2-1	NA
TGCAGTGCTAGAGATCACGAGACAGTGTACCAAGAGACCCAGTACTTC	CSARDHETVYQETQYF	NA	TRBV20-1	TRBJ2-5	many
TGTGCCAGCAGTGGCTCCGGGACAGGCAAAGAGACCCAGTACTTC	CASSGSGTGKETQYF	TRBD1	TRBV25-1	TRBJ2-5	NA
TGTGCCAGCAGCGTAGGGGGGGGATGGAATGAGCAGTTCTTC	CASSVGGGWNEQFF	TRBD2	TRBV9	TRBJ2-1	NA
TGTGCCAGCAGTCCCGGGACCGGCGGGGGGCCCCAGCATTTT	CASSPGTGGGPQHF	NA	TRBV27	TRBJ1-5	few
TGCAGTGCTAGGGGGACAGACTCGAGTTTGTACGAGCAGTACTTC	CSARGTDSSLYEQYF	TRBD1	TRBV20-1	TRBJ2-7	many
TGTGCCAGCAGCCTGGGACTAGCGGTACAAGAGACCCAGTACTTC	CASSLGLAVQETQYF	TRBD2	TRBV7-2	TRBJ2-5	few
TGCAGTGCTAGAGACTTAACCCCCCGAGAGACCCAGTACTTC	CSARDLTPRETQYF	NA	TRBV20-1	TRBJ2-5	NA
TGTGCCACCAGCAGAGATAGTGGATTTTTGTTTACAGGGGCAAATTCACCCCTCCACTTT	CATSRDSGFLFTGANSPLHF	TRBD1	TRBV15	TRBJ1-6	many
TGTGCCAGCAGTTTGATGATGGGCTACACCTTC	CASSLMMGYTF	NA	TRBV12-3/TRBV12-4	TRBJ1-2	few
TGTGCCAGCAGCAGGACAGAGACTAACTATGGCTACACCTTC	CASSRTETNYGYTF	NA	TRBV3-1	TRBJ1-2	few
TGTGCCAGCAGTCCTTTCTTCGGGGTTAATCAGCCCCAGCATTTT	CASSPFFGVNQPQHF	NA	TRBV2	TRBJ1-5	NA
TGTGCCAGCAGTTTTTCCCCCGGGGGCGGTGAAAAACTGTTTTTT	CASSFSPGGGEKLFF	NA	TRBV28	TRBJ1-4	few
TGTGCCAGCAGCACAGGGATCCAAGAGACCCAGTACTTC	CASSTGIQETQYF	NA	TRBV6-1	TRBJ2-5	NA
TGTGCCAGCAGCGTAGCTGATGGGCAGCCCGTCTATGGCTACACCTTC	CASSVADGQPVYGYTF	NA	TRBV9	TRBJ1-2	many
TGTGCCAGCAGTTTGGGGGGGTCCCCTGGAAACACCATATATTTT	CASSLGGSPGNTIYF	NA	TRBV28	TRBJ1-3	many
TGTGCCAGCAGCTTAGCGAGTACAGGTGGAGAGACCCAGTACTTC	CASSLASTGGETQYF	NA	TRBV7-9	TRBJ2-5	few
TGCAGTGCTAGAGTGCCTACCCGGGACTCGGGACACTACGAGCAGTACTTC	CSARVPTRDSGHYEQYF	NA	TRBV20-1	TRBJ2-7	many
TGTGCCAGCAGTTACAGCCTAGTTTACGAGCAGTACTTC	CASSYSLVYEQYF	NA	TRBV6-2/TRBV6-3	TRBJ2-7	many
TGTGCCAGCAGTGTCCCTAGAGATCAAGAGACCCAGTACTTC	CASSVPRDQETQYF	NA	TRBV7-9	TRBJ2-5	many
TGCGCCAGCAGTGAGTCTCGACTAGCGGGAGGGGACAATGAGCAGTTCTTC	CASSESRLAGGDNEQFF	TRBD2	TRBV10-2	TRBJ2-1	few
TGTGCCAGCAGTTTATCCACTGACAGGGCTAGCACTGAAGCTTTCTTT	CASSLSTDRASTEAFF	TRBD1	TRBV28	TRBJ1-1	many
TGTGCCAGCAGCCAGCGGGAGGATGAGCAGTACTTC	CASSQREDEQYF	TRBD2	TRBV7-9	TRBJ2-7	NA
TGTGCCACCAGTGACCAGGACAGGGAGTTGAAAGAGACCCAGTACTTC	CATSDQDRELKETQYF	TRBD1	TRBV24-1	TRBJ2-5	NA
TGTGCCTGGAGTCAGAGGGAGCAGTTCTTC	CAWSQREQFF	NA	TRBV30	TRBJ2-1	NA
TGTGCCAGCTCACCACTAATCAGGGGCCAGGGCACTGAAGCTTTCTTT	CASSPLIRGQGTEAFF	NA	TRBV18	TRBJ1-1	many
TGTGCCAGCTCCTTGACAGGCCGTCTAGGCTACACCTTC	CASSLTGRLGYTF	NA	TRBV28	TRBJ1-2	NA
TGCAGTTATAAGGGGTCAGGGGCAATAGATGAGCAGTTCTTC	CSYKGSGAIDEQFF	NA	TRBV20-1	TRBJ2-1	once
TGTGCCAGCAGTTCGCGACTAGCTGTCACAGATACGCAGTATTTT	CASSSRLAVTDTQYF	TRBD2	TRBV27	TRBJ2-3	few
TGTGCCACCAGTGATTTGAAGAGGGGTGCAACTAATGAAAAACTGTTTTTT	CATSDLKRGATNEKLFF	NA	TRBV24-1	TRBJ1-4	few
TGTGCTAGTGGTTTGGTACTAGGAGAGACCCAGTACTTC	CASGLVLGETQYF	NA	TRBV12-5	TRBJ2-5	NA
TGCAGTGCCTGGACTGGCCAAGAGACCCAGTACTTC	CSAWTGQETQYF	NA	TRBV20-1	TRBJ2-5	many
TGTGCCAGCAGTGAAACAGGCAAAGAGACCCAGTACTTC	CASSETGKETQYF	NA	TRBV25-1	TRBJ2-5	NA
TGCAGTGCTAAAAGCGGCACCGGGGAGCTGTTTTTT	CSAKSGTGELFF	NA	TRBV20-1	TRBJ2-2	NA
TGTGCCTTGGAGGGAACAGCGTACAATGAGCAGTTCTTC	CALEGTAYNEQFF	NA	TRBV30	TRBJ2-1	many
TGTGCCAGCAGTGACTCCCTCCCTAGCGGGAGGAACGAGCAGTACTTC	CASSDSLPSGRNEQYF	TRBD2	TRBV6-4	TRBJ2-7	NA
TGTGCCAGCAGTGAAGTAGCGGGGAGAGGTCCGGAGACCCAGTACTTC	CASSEVAGRGPETQYF	TRBD2	TRBV6-1	TRBJ2-5	NA
TGTGCCAGCAGTTGGCTAGCCAGAAGCTCCTACAATGAGCAGTTCTTC	CASSWLARSSYNEQFF	NA	TRBV6-5	TRBJ2-1	few
TGTGCCAGCAGGACTACGGCAGGCTCCTATAATTCACCCCTCCACTTT	CASRTTAGSYNSPLHF	NA	TRBV6-2/TRBV6-3	TRBJ1-6	NA
TGTGCCAGCAGCTTAATAGTGGGGGCGTCGACAGATACGCAGTATTTT	CASSLIVGASTDTQYF	NA	TRBV11-2	TRBJ2-3	few
TGTGCCAGCAGCCCTACGGGACAGGGGCTATACGAGCAGTACTTC	CASSPTGQGLYEQYF	TRBD1	TRBV9	TRBJ2-7	NA
TGTGCCAGCAGCTTGGGACGCCTCAATGAGCAGTTCTTC	CASSLGRLNEQFF	NA	TRBV2	TRBJ2-1	many
TGCGCCAGCACGGACCCGGGTAATGAAAAACTGTTTTTT	CASTDPGNEKLFF	NA	TRBV5-1	TRBJ1-4	many
TGTGCCACATTCAGGGGTGGCCCTGGGGCCAACGTCCTGACTTTC	CATFRGGPGANVLTF	NA	TRBV6-1	TRBJ2-6	NA
TGTGCCAGCAGTATAATTGGGGCAGATACAGATACGCAGTATTTT	CASSIIGADTDTQYF	NA	TRBV6-1	TRBJ2-3	many
TGTGCCAGCAGTGTGGACAGGGTGGGATCCTACGAGCAGTACTTC	CASSVDRVGSYEQYF	TRBD1	TRBV7-3	TRBJ2-7	many
TGTGCCAGCTCACCGAAGGACAGGGGTGGCACTGAAGCTTTCTTT	CASSPKDRGGTEAFF	TRBD1	TRBV18	TRBJ1-1	NA
TGTGCCAGCAGTTTTGGGACAGGGATGGACGAAAAACTGTTTTTT	CASSFGTGMDEKLFF	TRBD1	TRBV27	TRBJ1-4	NA
TGTGCCAGCTCACCGGGGACAGGGGGAGTCTACGAGCAGTACTTC	CASSPGTGGVYEQYF	TRBD1	TRBV18	TRBJ2-7	NA
TGTGCCAGCAGCTTAATCGGGAGTATCGACAATGAGCAGTTCTTC	CASSLIGSIDNEQFF	NA	TRBV7-9	TRBJ2-1	few